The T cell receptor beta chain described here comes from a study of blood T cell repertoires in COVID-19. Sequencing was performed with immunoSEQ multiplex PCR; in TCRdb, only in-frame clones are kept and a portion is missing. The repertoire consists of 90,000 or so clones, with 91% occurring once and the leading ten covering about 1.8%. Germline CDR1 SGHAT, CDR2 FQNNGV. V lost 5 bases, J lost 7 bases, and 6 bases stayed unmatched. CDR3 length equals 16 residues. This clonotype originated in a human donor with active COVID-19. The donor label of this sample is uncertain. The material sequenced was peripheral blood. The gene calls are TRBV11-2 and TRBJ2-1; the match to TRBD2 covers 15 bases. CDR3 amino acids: CASSPRTSGGGNEQFF. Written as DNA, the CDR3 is TGTGCCAGCAGCCCGCGGACTAGCGGGGGGGGAAATGAGCAGTTCTTC. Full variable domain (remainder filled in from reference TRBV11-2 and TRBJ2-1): EAGVAQSPRYKIIEKRQSVAFWCNPISGHATLYWYQQILGQGPKLLIQFQNNGVVDDSQLPKDRFSAERLKGVDSTLKIQPAKLEDSAVYLCASSPRTSGGGNEQFFGPGTRLTVL.